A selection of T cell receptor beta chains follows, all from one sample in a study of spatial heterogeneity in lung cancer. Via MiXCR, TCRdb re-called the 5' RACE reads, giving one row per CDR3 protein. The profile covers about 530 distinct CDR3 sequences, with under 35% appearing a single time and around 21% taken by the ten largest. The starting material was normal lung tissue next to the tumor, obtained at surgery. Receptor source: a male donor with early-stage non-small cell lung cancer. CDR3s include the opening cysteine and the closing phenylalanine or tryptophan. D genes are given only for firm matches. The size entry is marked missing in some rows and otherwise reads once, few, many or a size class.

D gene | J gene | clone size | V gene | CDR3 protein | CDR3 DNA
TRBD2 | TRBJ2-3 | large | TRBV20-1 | CSQLAGLTDTQYF | TGCAGCCAACTAGCGGGACTCACAGATACGCAGTATTTT
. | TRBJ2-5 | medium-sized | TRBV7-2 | CASSFTGEETQYF | TGTGCCAGCAGCTTTACGGGGGAAGAGACCCAGTACTTC
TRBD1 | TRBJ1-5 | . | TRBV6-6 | CASSYSAKTGQPQHF | TGTGCCAGCAGTTACTCCGCAAAGACAGGGCAGCCCCAGCATTTT
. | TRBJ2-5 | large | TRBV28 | CASSPGSQETQYF | TGTGCCAGCAGTCCAGGATCCCAAGAGACCCAGTACTTC
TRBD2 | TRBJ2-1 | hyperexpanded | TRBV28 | CASSLVTSGIGEQFF | TGTGCCAGCAGTTTAGTGACTAGCGGGATCGGTGAGCAGTTCTTC
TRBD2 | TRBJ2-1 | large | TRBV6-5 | CASSYSPPPGLAERDEQFF | TGTGCCAGCAGTTACTCGCCCCCCCCGGGACTAGCGGAGAGGGATGAGCAGTTCTTC
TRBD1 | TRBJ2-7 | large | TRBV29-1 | CSVGGRTGAYEQYF | TGCAGCGTTGGTGGGAGGACAGGGGCCTACGAGCAGTACTTC
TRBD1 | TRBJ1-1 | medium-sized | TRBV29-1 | CSVDWGGQGDTEAFF | TGCAGCGTTGATTGGGGAGGACAGGGGGACACTGAAGCTTTCTTT
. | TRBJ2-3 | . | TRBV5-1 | CASSLDRQGDTQYF | TGCGCCAGCAGCTTGGACCGCCAGGGGGATACGCAGTATTTT
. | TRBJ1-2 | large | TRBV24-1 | CATSVMPNYGYTF | TGTGCCACCAGTGTGATGCCTAACTATGGCTACACCTTC
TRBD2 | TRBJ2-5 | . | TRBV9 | CASSVLAGDFETQYF | TGTGCCAGCAGCGTACTGGCGGGAGATTTTGAGACCCAGTACTTC
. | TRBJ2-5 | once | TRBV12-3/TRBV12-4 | CASSRRLEGAQYF | TGTGCCAGCAGTCGTCGGCTCGAGGGCGCCCAGTACTTC
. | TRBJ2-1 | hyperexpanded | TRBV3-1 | CASSQGTGPRNEQFF | TGTGCCAGCAGCCAAGGTACCGGCCCCCGGAATGAGCAGTTCTTC
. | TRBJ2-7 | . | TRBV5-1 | CASRPTLWQGLTYSYEQYF | TGCGCCAGCAGACCCACCTTGTGGCAGGGTCTGACTTACTCCTACGAGCAGTACTTC
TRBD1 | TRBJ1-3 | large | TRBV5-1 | CASRMTGTGNTIYF | TGCGCCAGCAGAATGACAGGGACTGGAAACACCATATATTTT
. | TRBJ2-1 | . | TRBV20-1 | CSAHLGEQFF | TGCAGTGCTCATCTAGGTGAGCAGTTCTTC
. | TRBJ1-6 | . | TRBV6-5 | CATGDIGINSPLHF | TGTGCCACCGGGGACATAGGAATTAATTCACCCCTCCACTTT
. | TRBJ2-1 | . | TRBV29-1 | CSVGTEPIPSYNEQFF | TGCAGCGTTGGGACGGAACCTATCCCCTCCTACAATGAGCAGTTCTTC
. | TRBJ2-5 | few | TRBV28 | CASSSLGLEETQYF | TGTGCCAGCAGTTCTCTGGGATTGGAAGAGACCCAGTACTTC
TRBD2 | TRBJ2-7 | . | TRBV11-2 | CASGSEGGLAFAQYF | TGTGCCAGCGGGTCGGAGGGGGGACTAGCTTTCGCGCAGTACTTC
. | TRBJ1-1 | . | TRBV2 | CASTSDRDTEAFF | TGTGCCAGCACCTCGGACAGAGACACTGAAGCTTTCTTT
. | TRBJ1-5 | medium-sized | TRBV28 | CANSSLRGSNQPQHF | TGTGCCAACAGTTCGCTAAGGGGTAGCAATCAGCCCCAGCATTTT
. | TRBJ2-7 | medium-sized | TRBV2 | CASTGRYEQYF | TGTGCCAGCACGGGCAGATACGAGCAGTACTTC
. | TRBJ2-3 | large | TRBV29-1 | CSTDGGLRGDTQYF | TGCAGCACGGATGGGGGGCTGAGGGGAGATACGCAGTATTTT
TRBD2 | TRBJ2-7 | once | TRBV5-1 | CASSGSGSSYEQYF | TGCGCCAGCAGCGGCAGCGGGAGCTCCTACGAGCAGTACTTC
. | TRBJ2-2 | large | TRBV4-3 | CASSPGLGANTGELFF | TGCGCCAGCAGCCCCGGTTTGGGGGCCAACACCGGGGAGCTGTTTTTT
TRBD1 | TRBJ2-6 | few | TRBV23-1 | CASSRPGTGFEGSGANVLTF | TGCGCCAGCAGCCGTCCCGGGACAGGCTTTGAGGGCTCTGGGGCCAACGTCCTGACTTTC
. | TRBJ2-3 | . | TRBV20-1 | CSAPGHYYTDTQYF | TGCAGTGCTCCGGGCCACTACTACACAGATACGCAGTATTTT
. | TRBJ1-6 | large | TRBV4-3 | CASSQSAGRDSPLHF | TGCGCCAGCAGCCAATCCGCGGGGAGAGATTCACCCCTCCACTTT
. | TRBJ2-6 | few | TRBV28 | CASSPRTEPGANVLTF | TGTGCCAGCAGTCCCCGGACAGAACCTGGGGCCAACGTCCTGACTTTC
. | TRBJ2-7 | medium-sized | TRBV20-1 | CSAGTQGEQYF | TGCAGTGCTGGGACTCAGGGCGAGCAGTACTTC
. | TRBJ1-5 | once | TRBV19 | CASSEGNQPQHF | TGTGCCAGTAGTGAAGGCAATCAGCCCCAGCATTTT
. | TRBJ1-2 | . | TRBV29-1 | CSVLSPSPIYGYTF | TGCAGCGTGTTGAGCCCCTCCCCCATCTATGGCTACACCTTC
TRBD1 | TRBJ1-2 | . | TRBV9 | CASSVAPDRGYGYTF | TGTGCCAGCAGCGTAGCCCCAGACAGGGGCTATGGCTACACCTTC
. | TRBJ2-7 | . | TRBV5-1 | CASRRGDNQIEQYF | TGCGCCAGCAGGAGGGGAGACAATCAAATCGAGCAGTACTTC
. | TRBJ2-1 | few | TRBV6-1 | CASSAGTPNEQFF | TGTGCCAGCAGTGCCGGGACCCCCAATGAGCAGTTCTTC
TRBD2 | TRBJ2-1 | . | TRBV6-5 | CASSLAGVSYNEQFF | TGTGCCAGCAGTCTAGCGGGAGTGTCCTACAATGAGCAGTTCTTC
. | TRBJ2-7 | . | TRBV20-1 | CSAPGTSYEQYF | TGCAGTGCCCCGGGGACGTCCTACGAGCAGTACTTC
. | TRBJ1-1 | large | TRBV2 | CASSVRGDTEAFF | TGTGCCAGCAGTGTTAGGGGGGACACTGAAGCTTTCTTT
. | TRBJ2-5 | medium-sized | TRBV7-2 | CASSSYPGGQETQYF | TGTGCCAGCAGCTCGTACCCGGGCGGCCAAGAGACCCAGTACTTC
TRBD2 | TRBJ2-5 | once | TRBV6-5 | CASTAAGTTQETQYF | TGTGCCAGCACCGCCGCCGGGACTACTCAAGAGACCCAGTACTTC
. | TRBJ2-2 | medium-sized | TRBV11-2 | CASSQKRSRNGTGELFF | TGTGCCAGCAGCCAGAAGCGGTCCCGCAATGGAACCGGGGAGCTGTTTTTT
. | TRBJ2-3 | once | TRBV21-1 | CASKWTSLQDTQYF | TGTGCCAGCAAATGGACATCGCTGCAAGATACGCAGTATTTT
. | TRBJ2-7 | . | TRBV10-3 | CAISESQPNEQYF | TGTGCCATCAGTGAGTCACAGCCCAACGAGCAGTACTTC
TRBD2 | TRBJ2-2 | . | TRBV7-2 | CASSPRDYRNTGELFF | TGTGCCAGCAGCCCAAGGGACTACAGGAACACCGGGGAGCTGTTTTTT